This T cell receptor (beta chain) was recovered during a study of blood T cells in healthy people across ages. Trimming pared 6 bases from V and 9 bases from J, leaving 21 bases between. The CDR3 spans 15 residues. The study drew donors from healthy Caucasian individuals in Russia aged roughly 6 to 95. Primed by a sample-barcoded 5' primer and a J-beta primer mix, a second PCR proceeded for about 7 to 11 cycles. Carrying 12 random nucleotides, a template-switch adaptor labeled each individual cDNA molecule. Using its own MiXCR run on the 5' RACE reads, TCRdb lists one record per CDR3 protein. Altogether approximately 810,000 distinct CDR3 sequences are present, under 30% being singletons, with the ten largest covering 15% to 20%. This clonotype was recorded at least ten times.

The clonotype comes from an elderly woman in good health. Sequencing input: blood. The J gene is TRBJ2-1, the V gene TRBV12-3 or TRBV12-4; tentative D call: TRBD2 (7 bases). CDR3 DNA: TGTGCCAGCAGAGCAGTTGCGGGGGCGCGGGGTGAGCAGTTCTTC. Residues: CASRAVAGARGEQFF.